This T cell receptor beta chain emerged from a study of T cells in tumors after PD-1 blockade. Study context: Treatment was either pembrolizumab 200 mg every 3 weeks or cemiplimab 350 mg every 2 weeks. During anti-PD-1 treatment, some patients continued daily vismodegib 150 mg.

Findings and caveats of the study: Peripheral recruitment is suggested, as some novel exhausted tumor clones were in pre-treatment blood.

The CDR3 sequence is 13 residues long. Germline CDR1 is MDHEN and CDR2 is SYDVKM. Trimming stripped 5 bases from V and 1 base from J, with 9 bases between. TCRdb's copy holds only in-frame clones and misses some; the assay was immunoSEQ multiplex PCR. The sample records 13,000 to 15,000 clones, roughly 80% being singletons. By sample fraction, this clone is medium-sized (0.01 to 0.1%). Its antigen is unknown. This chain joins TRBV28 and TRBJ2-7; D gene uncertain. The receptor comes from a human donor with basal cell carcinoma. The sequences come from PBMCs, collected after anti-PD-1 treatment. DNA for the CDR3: TGTGCCAGCAGTCTAGAATTGTCCTACGAGCAGTACTTC. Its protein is CASSLELSYEQYF. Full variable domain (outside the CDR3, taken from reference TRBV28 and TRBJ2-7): DVKVTQSSRYLVKRTGEKVFLECVQDMDHENMFWYRQDPGLGLRLIYFSYDVKMKEKGDIPEGYSVSREKKERFSLILESASTNQTSMYLCASSLELSYEQYFGPGTRLTVT.